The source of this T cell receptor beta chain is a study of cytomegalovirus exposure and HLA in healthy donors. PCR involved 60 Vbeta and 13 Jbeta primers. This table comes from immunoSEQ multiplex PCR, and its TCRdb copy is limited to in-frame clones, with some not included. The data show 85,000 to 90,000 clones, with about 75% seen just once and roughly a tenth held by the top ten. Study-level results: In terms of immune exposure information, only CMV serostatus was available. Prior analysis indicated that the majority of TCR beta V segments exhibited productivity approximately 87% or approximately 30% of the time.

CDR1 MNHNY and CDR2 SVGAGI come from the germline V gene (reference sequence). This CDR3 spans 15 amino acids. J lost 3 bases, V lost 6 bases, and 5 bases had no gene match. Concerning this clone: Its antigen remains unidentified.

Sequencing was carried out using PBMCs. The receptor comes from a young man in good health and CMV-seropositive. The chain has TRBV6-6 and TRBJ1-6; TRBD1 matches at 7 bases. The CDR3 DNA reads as TGTGCCAGCAGGGACCACAGGGGCTATAATTCACCCCTCCACTTT. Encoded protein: CASRDHRGYNSPLHF.